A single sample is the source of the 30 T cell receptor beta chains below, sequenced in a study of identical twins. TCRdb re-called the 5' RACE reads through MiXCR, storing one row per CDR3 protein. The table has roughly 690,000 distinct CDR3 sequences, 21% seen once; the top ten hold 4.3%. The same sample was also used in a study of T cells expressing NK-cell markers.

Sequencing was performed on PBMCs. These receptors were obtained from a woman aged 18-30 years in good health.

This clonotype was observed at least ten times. The CDR3 sequence is CSAREYGGDRTYEQYF. The CDR3, as DNA: TGCAGTGCTAGAGAGTACGGAGGGGACAGAACATACGAGCAGTACTTC. The genes are TRBV20-1 and TRBJ2-7; tentatively, D is TRBD1 (7 bases). The germline CDR1 and CDR2 sequences are DFQATT and SNEGSKA (reference sequence). The length of the CDR3 is 16 residues. V gave up 0 bases and J gave up 4 bases, with 19 bases separating them.

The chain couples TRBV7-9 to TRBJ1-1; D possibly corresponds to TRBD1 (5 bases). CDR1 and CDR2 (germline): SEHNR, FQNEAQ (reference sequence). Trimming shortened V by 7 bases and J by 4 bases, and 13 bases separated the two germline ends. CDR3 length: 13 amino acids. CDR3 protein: CASTHGALTEAFF. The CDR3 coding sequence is TGTGCCAGCACGCACGGGGCCCTCACTGAAGCTTTCTTT.

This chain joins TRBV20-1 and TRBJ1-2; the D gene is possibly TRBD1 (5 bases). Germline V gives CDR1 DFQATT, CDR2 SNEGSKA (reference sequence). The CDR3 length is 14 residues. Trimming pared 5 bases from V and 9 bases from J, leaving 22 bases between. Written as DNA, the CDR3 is TGCAGTGCTGAGCCTCAGGGAAAACTTTACAGCTACACCTTC. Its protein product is CSAEPQGKLYSYTF.

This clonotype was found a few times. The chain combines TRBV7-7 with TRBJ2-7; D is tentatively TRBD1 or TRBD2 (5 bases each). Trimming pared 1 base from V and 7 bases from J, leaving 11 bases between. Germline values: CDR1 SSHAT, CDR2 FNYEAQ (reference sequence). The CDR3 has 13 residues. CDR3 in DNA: TGTGCCAGCAGCTTAGGGGGGAATGGAGAGCAGTACTTC. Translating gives CASSLGGNGEQYF.

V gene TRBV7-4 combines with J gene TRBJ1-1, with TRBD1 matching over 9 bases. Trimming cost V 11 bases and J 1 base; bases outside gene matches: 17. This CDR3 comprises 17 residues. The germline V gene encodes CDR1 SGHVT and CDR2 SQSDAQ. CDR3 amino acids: CAFSLTTGGLTNTEAFF. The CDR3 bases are TGTGCCTTCAGTTTAACTACAGGGGGCTTGACGAACACTGAAGCTTTCTTT.

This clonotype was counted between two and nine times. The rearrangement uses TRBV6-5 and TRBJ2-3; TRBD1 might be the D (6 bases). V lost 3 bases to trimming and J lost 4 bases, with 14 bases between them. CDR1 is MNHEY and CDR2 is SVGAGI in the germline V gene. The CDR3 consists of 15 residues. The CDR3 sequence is CASSYTGTRSDTQYF. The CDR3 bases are TGTGCCAGCAGTTATACGGGGACACGATCAGATACGCAGTATTTT.

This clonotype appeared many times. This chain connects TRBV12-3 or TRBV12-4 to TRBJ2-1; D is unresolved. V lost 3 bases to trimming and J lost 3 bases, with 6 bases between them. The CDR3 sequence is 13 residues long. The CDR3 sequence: CASSLGFYNEQFF. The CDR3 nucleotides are TGTGCCAGCAGTTTGGGCTTCTACAATGAGCAGTTCTTC.

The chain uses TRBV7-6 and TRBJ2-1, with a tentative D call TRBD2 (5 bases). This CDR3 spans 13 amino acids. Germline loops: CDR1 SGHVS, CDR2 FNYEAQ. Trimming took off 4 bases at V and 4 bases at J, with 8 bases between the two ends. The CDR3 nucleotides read TGTGCCAGCAGCTCCGGGGAGTACAATGAGCAGTTCTTC. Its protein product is CASSSGEYNEQFF.

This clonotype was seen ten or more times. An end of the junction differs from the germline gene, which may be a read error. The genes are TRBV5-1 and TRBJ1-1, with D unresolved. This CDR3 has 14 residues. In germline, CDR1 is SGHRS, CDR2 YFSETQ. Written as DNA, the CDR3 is TGCGCCAGCAGTTTGGGAAGGGAGAACACTGAAGCTTTCTTT. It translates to CASSLGRENTEAFF. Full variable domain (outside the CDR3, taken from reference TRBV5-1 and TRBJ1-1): KAGVTQTPRYLIKTRGQQVTLSCSPISGHRSVSWYQQTPGQGLQFLFEYFSETQRNKGNFPGRFSGRQFSNSRSEMNVSTLELGDSALYLCASSLGRENTEAFFGQGTRLTVV.

The CDR3 coding sequence is TGCGCCAGCAGCTCGACTACTAGCTCCTACGAGCAGTACTTC. The encoded protein is CASSSTTSSYEQYF. The chain employs TRBV5-1 and TRBJ2-7; D perhaps matches TRBD2 (5 bases). Per the germline V gene, CDR1 is SGHRS and CDR2 is YFSETQ. The CDR3 spans 14 residues. The V gene lost 3 bases and the J gene lost 0 bases, with 10 bases spanning the gap.

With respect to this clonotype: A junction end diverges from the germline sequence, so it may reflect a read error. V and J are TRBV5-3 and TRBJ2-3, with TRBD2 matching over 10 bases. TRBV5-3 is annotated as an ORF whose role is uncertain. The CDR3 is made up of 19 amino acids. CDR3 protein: CARSFGVLAGGRSTDTQYF. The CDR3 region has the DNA TGTGCCAGGAGCTTCGGGGTTTTAGCGGGAGGTCGAAGCACAGATACGCAGTATTTT.

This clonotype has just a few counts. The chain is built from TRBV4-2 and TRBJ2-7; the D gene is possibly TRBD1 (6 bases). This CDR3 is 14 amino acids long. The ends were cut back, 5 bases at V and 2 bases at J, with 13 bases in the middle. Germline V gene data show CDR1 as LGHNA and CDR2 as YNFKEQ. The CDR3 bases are TGTGCCAGCAGCAGGGGTAGACAGGCCTACGAGCAGTACTTC. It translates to CASSRGRQAYEQYF.

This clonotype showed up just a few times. The CDR3 loop reads CASSLTDQLYEQYF. The DNA for the CDR3 is TGTGCCAGCAGCCTGACGGACCAGCTTTACGAGCAGTACTTC. V usage is TRBV6-1 and J usage is TRBJ2-7; D remains ambiguous. This CDR3 is 14 amino acids long. V was shortened by 6 bases and J by 4 bases, with 16 bases between the two germline ends. CDR1 is MNHNS and CDR2 is SASEGT in the germline V gene.

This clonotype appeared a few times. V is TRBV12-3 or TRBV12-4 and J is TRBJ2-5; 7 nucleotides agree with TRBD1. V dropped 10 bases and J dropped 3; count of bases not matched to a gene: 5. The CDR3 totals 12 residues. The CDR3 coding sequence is TGTGCCACCGGGACAGCTAAAGAGACCCAGTACTTC. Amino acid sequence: CATGTAKETQYF.

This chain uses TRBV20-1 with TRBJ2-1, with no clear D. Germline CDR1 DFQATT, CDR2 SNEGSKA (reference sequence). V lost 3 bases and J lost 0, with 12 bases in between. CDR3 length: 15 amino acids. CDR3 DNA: TGCAGTGCTAGTCCGCCGGTCACCTCCTACAATGAGCAGTTCTTC. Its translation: CSASPPVTSYNEQFF.

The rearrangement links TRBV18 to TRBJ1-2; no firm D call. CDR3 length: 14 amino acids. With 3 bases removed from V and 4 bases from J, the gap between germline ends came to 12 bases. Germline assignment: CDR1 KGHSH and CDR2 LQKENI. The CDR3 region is CASSPSVTSYGYTF. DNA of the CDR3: TGTGCCAGCTCACCTTCGGTGACCTCCTATGGCTACACCTTC.

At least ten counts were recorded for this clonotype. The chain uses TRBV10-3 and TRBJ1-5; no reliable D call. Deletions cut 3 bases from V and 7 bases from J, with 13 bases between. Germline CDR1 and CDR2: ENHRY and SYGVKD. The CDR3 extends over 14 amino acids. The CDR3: CAISDLPRSQPQHF. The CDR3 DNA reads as TGTGCCATCAGTGATCTGCCCCGGTCCCAGCCCCAGCATTTT.

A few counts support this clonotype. The CDR3 sequence: CSASHSGGGNEQFF. The CDR3 nucleotides are TGCAGTGCCTCGCACAGCGGGGGGGGGAATGAGCAGTTCTTC. The gene calls are TRBV20-1 and TRBJ2-1; TRBD2 agrees at 10 bases. The CDR3 is made up of 14 amino acids. The germline V gene encodes CDR1 DFQATT and CDR2 SNEGSKA (reference sequence). V gave up 6 bases and J gave up 7 bases; unmatched junction bases: 9.

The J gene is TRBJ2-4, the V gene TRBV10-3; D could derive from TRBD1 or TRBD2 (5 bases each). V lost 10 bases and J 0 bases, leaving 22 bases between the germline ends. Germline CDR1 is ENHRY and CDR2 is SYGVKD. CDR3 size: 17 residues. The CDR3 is CATKGGRARSAKNIQYF. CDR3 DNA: TGTGCCACAAAAGGAGGCAGGGCCCGATCAGCCAAAAACATTCAGTACTTC.

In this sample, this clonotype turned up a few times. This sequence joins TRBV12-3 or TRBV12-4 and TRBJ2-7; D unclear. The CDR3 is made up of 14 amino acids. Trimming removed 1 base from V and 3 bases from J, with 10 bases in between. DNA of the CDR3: TGTGCCAGCAGTTTAGGGATTTACTTCTACGAGCAGTACTTC. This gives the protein CASSLGIYFYEQYF.

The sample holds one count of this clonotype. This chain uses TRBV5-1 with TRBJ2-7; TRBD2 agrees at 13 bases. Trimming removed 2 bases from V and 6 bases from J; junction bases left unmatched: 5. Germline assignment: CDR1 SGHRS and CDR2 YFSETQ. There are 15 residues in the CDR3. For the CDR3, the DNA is TGCGCCAGCAGCTTCGGGACTAGCGGGATCGGCGAGCAGTACTTC. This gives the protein CASSFGTSGIGEQYF.

The CDR3 nucleotides read TGTGCCAGCAGCTCACTAGCTGGGGGCGAGCAGTACTTC. This codes for CASSSLAGGEQYF. The gene calls are TRBV7-2 and TRBJ2-7, with D possibly being TRBD2 (6 bases). Germline V gene data show CDR1 as SGHTA and CDR2 as FQGNSA. Deletions cut 4 bases from V and 6 bases from J, with 13 bases between. The CDR3 is 13 residues long.

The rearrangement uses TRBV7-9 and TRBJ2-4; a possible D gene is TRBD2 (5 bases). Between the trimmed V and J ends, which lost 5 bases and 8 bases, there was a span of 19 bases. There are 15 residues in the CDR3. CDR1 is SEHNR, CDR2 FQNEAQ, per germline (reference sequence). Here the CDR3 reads CASSRTSEVRDIQYF. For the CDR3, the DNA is TGTGCCAGCAGCCGTACTAGTGAGGTGCGGGACATTCAGTACTTC.

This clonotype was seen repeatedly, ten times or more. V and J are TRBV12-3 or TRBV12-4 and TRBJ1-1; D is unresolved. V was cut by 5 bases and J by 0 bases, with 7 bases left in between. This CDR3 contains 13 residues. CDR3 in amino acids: CASSPNMNTEAFF. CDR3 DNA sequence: TGTGCCAGCAGTCCAAATATGAACACTGAAGCTTTCTTT.

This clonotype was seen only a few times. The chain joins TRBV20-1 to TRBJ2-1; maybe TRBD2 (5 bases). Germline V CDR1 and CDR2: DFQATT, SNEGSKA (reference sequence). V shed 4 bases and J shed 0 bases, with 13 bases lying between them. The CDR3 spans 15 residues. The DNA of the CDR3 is TGCAGTGCTAATCCGCTAGCAAGCTCCTACAATGAGCAGTTCTTC. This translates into CSANPLASSYNEQFF.

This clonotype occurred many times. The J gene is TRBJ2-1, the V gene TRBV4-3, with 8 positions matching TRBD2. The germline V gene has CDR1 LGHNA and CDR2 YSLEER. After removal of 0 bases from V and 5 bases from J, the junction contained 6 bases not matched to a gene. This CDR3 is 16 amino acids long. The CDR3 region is CASSQEPLAVDNEQFF. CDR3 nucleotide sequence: TGCGCCAGCAGCCAAGAGCCACTAGCGGTCGACAATGAGCAGTTCTTC.

Here the CDR3 reads CASRVQGASYEQYF. The CDR3, as DNA: TGTGCCAGCAGAGTACAGGGGGCTAGCTACGAGCAGTACTTC. V and J are TRBV2 and TRBJ2-7; 9 nucleotides align to TRBD1. This CDR3 contains 14 residues. Germline values: CDR1 SNHLY, CDR2 FYNNEI. Trimming at V came to 6 bases and at J to 3 bases, leaving 6 bases not matched to a gene.

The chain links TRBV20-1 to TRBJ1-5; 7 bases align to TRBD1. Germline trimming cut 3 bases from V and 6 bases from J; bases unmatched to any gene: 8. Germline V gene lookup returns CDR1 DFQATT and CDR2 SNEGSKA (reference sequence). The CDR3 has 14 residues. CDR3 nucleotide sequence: TGCAGTGCTAGCAAGGGGGCGTCGGTTCAGCCCCAGCATTTT. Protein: CSASKGASVQPQHF.

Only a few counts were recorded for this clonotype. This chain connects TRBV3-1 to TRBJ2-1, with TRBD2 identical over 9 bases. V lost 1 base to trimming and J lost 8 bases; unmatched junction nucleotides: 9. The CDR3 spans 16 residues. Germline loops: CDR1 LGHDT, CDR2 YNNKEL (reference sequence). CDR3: CASSQGGSGSRHEQFF. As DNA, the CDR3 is TGTGCCAGCAGCCAAGGTGGTAGCGGGAGTAGGCATGAGCAGTTCTTC.

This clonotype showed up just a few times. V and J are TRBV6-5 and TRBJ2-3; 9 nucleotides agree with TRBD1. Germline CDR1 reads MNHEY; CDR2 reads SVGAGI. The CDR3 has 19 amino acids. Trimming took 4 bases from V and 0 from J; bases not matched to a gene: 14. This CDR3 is CASSSTLNRGPRSTDTQYF. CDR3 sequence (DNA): TGTGCCAGCAGTTCCACCCTAAACAGGGGGCCGAGGAGCACAGATACGCAGTATTTT.